This is a list of T cell receptor beta chains from one sample in a study of blood T cell repertoires in COVID-19. Assay used: immunoSEQ multiplex PCR; TCRdb lists only in-frame clones, some missing. The repertoire has almost 250,000 clones, roughly 83% of them found once; the top ten carry about 5.4%. Input material: peripheral blood. The receptors derive from an elderly woman with COVID-19, enrolled during active disease. CDR3s include the opening cysteine and the closing phenylalanine or tryptophan. The D gene is left open where the match is weak. Not all rows give a size; the values are once, few, many and, for expanded clones, a class.

V	J	D	size	CDR3	DNA
TRBV6-1	TRBJ1-5	NA	NA	CASSEAPSRGLYQPQHF	TGTGCCAGCAGTGAAGCCCCGAGCAGGGGATTATATCAGCCCCAGCATTTT
TRBV28	TRBJ1-4	NA	NA	CASSSTIYNEKLFF	TGTGCCAGCAGTTCCACGATCTATAATGAAAAACTGTTTTTT
TRBV11-2	TRBJ1-5	NA	NA	CASSLDGQGYQPQHF	TGTGCCAGCAGCTTAGATGGGCAGGGTTATCAGCCCCAGCATTTT
TRBV28	TRBJ1-6	NA	NA	CASSLYRVPNSAPLHF	TGTGCCAGCAGTTTATACAGGGTACCTAATTCAGCACCCCTCCACTTT
TRBV19	TRBJ2-3	TRBD1	NA	CASKSRTGGTDTQYF	TGTGCCAGTAAATCCCGGACAGGGGGGACAGATACGCAGTATTTT
TRBV10-2	TRBJ2-3	TRBD2	NA	CASRGTSGGDTQYF	TGCGCCAGCAGAGGGACTAGCGGGGGGGATACGCAGTATTTT
TRBV3-1/TRBV3-2	TRBJ1-4	NA	once	CASSQGGFLTNEKLFF	TGTGCCAGCAGCCAAGGCGGGTTTTTGACTAATGAAAAACTGTTTTTT
TRBV11-3	TRBJ2-5	NA	NA	CASSFAGSAGVETQYF	TGTGCCAGCAGCTTCGCCGGATCCGCCGGGGTGGAGACCCAGTACTTC
TRBV15	TRBJ1-1	NA	NA	CATSSVGPGGAFF	TGTGCCACCAGCAGTGTGGGACCTGGAGGGGCTTTCTTT
TRBV2	TRBJ1-1	TRBD1	NA	CASSGDRRNTEAFF	TGTGCCAGCAGTGGGGACAGAAGGAACACTGAAGCTTTCTTT
TRBV3-1/TRBV3-2	TRBJ1-2	TRBD1	NA	CASSQDNRGLDGYTF	TGTGCCAGCAGCCAAGATAACAGGGGATTAGATGGCTACACCTTC
TRBV5-1	TRBJ2-2	NA	NA	CASSSRGTNTGELFF	TGCGCCAGCAGCTCCCGGGGAACGAACACCGGGGAGCTGTTTTTT
TRBV5-1	TRBJ2-5	TRBD2	NA	CASSTGTSGVETQYF	TGCGCCAGCAGTACCGGGACTAGCGGTGTGGAGACCCAGTACTTC
TRBV11-3	TRBJ2-1	TRBD2	few	CASSLAGPAGDEQFF	TGTGCCAGCAGCTTAGCAGGCCCGGCGGGGGATGAGCAGTTCTTC
TRBV5-1	TRBJ2-1	NA	NA	CASSRGSTYNEQFF	TGCGCCAGCAGCCGCGGGTCCACTTACAATGAGCAGTTCTTC
TRBV5-4	TRBJ1-2	TRBD1	NA	CASSPGQASNYGYTF	TGTGCCAGCAGCCCAGGACAGGCCAGTAACTATGGCTACACCTTC
TRBV7-9	TRBJ1-3	NA	few	CASREGSSGNTIYF	TGTGCCAGCAGAGAAGGGAGCTCTGGAAACACCATATATTTT
TRBV28	TRBJ1-2	NA	NA	CASTTGGSGNYGYTF	TGTGCCAGCACCACCGGGGGGTCGGGAAACTATGGCTACACCTTC
TRBV11-2	TRBJ2-1	TRBD2	NA	CASSLLAGGHNEQFF	TGTGCCAGCAGCTTACTAGCGGGGGGCCACAATGAGCAGTTCTTC
TRBV2	TRBJ1-1	TRBD1	NA	CASSDRTGAKSEAFF	TGTGCCAGCAGTGACCGGACAGGGGCAAAAAGTGAAGCTTTCTTT
TRBV14	TRBJ1-4	NA	NA	CASSQVNRVDGKLFF	TGTGCCAGCAGCCAAGTCAACAGGGTAGACGGAAAACTGTTTTTT
TRBV28	TRBJ2-7	TRBD2	NA	CASSSGGSSYEQYF	TGTGCCAGCAGCTCCGGGGGGAGCTCCTACGAGCAGTACTTC
TRBV4-2	TRBJ2-3	NA	NA	CASSQRGSWTDTQYF	TGTGCCAGCAGCCAACGCGGTTCTTGGACAGATACGCAGTATTTT
TRBV7-2	TRBJ1-4	NA	NA	CASSFSAAANFNEKLFF	TGTGCCAGCAGCTTTTCCGCGGCAGCGAATTTTAATGAAAAACTGTTTTTT
TRBV6-5	TRBJ1-1	TRBD1	NA	CASSPRTTGPAFF	TGTGCCAGCAGTCCTCGAACGACAGGGCCGGCTTTCTTT
TRBV11-2	TRBJ1-1	TRBD1	NA	CASSPGTGVLNTEAFF	TGTGCCAGCAGCCCCGGGACAGGGGTCTTGAACACTGAAGCTTTCTTT
TRBV5-1	TRBJ1-1	NA	NA	CASSLAGSNTEAFF	TGCGCCAGCAGCTTGGCGGGATCCAACACTGAAGCTTTCTTT
TRBV27	TRBJ1-5	TRBD1	NA	CASSRTGNQPQHF	TGTGCCAGCAGCAGGACAGGGAATCAGCCCCAGCATTTT
TRBV6-4	TRBJ1-2	NA	NA	CASSDTGGYGYTF	TGTGCCAGCAGTGACACGGGTGGCTATGGCTACACCTTC
TRBV30	TRBJ2-7	NA	NA	CAFNLGGEQYF	TGTGCCTTCAACTTGGGGGGAGAGCAGTACTTC
TRBV7-9	TRBJ2-3	TRBD1	NA	CASTPTGTGDTDTQYF	TGTGCCAGCACACCAACCGGGACAGGGGACACAGATACGCAGTATTTT
TRBV6-2/TRBV6-3	TRBJ2-3	NA	NA	CASSYPPVDTQYF	TGTGCCAGCAGTTACCCCCCGGTGGATACGCAGTATTTT
TRBV4-2	TRBJ1-4	TRBD1	NA	CASSLRPGQANEKLFF	TGTGCCAGCAGCCTCCGACCGGGACAGGCTAATGAAAAACTGTTTTTT
TRBV24-1	TRBJ1-3	NA	NA	CATSDPRGSGNTIYF	TGTGCCACCAGTGACCCCCGAGGGTCTGGAAACACCATATATTTT
TRBV29-1	TRBJ2-3	TRBD2	few	CSVSGEGTDTQYF	TGCAGCGTTAGCGGGGAAGGGACAGATACGCAGTATTTT
TRBV20-1	TRBJ1-1	NA	NA	CSASRAGQGNTEAFF	TGCAGTGCTAGTCGTGCGGGGCAGGGAAACACTGAAGCTTTCTTT
TRBV6-1	TRBJ1-2	NA	NA	CASSLVEEAPIGYTF	TGTGCCAGCAGTCTCGTCGAGGAGGCCCCTATTGGCTACACCTTC
TRBV19	TRBJ2-2	TRBD2	NA	CASSTRLAGNTGELFF	TGTGCCAGTAGTACCAGACTAGCGGGGAACACCGGGGAGCTGTTTTTT
TRBV7-8	TRBJ2-1	TRBD2	NA	CASSETGLAGSYNEQFF	TGTGCCAGCAGCGAAACCGGACTAGCGGGTTCCTACAATGAGCAGTTCTTC
TRBV5-1	TRBJ1-1	TRBD1	NA	CASSRFGTVNTEAFF	TGCGCCAGCAGCCGATTCGGGACAGTGAACACTGAAGCTTTCTTT
TRBV19	TRBJ1-1	NA	NA	CASSIVQATVRDTEAFF	TGTGCCAGTAGTATCGTGCAGGCCACCGTACGCGACACTGAAGCTTTCTTT
TRBV27	TRBJ2-5	TRBD2	NA	CASSQRLAGLQETQYF	TGTGCCAGCAGTCAAAGACTAGCGGGGTTACAAGAGACCCAGTACTTC
TRBV24-1	TRBJ1-5	NA	NA	CATSGPQNQPQHF	TGTGCCACCAGTGGTCCCCAGAATCAGCCCCAGCATTTT
TRBV29-1	TRBJ1-1	TRBD1	NA	CSVSVGQGAWTEAFF	TGCAGCGTCTCAGTGGGACAGGGGGCTTGGACTGAAGCTTTCTTT
TRBV2	TRBJ1-5	TRBD1	NA	CASREQGGSNQPQHF	TGTGCCAGCAGGGAACAGGGGGGCAGCAATCAGCCCCAGCATTTT
TRBV28	TRBJ1-1	NA	NA	CASSLTRVDTEAFF	TGTGCCAGCAGTTTAACCAGGGTGGACACTGAAGCTTTCTTT
TRBV5-1	TRBJ1-1	TRBD1	NA	CASSRQGAANTEAFF	TGCGCCAGCAGCAGACAGGGGGCGGCAAACACTGAAGCTTTCTTT
TRBV28	TRBJ2-7	NA	NA	CAMQGPTYEQYF	TGTGCCATGCAGGGGCCGACCTACGAGCAGTACTTC
TRBV5-6	TRBJ2-3	TRBD2	NA	CASRLGLAGGAQYF	TGTGCCAGCAGACTCGGACTAGCGGGGGGGGCGCAGTATTTT
TRBV4-1	TRBJ2-2	NA	NA	CASSQDRLTALGGPGNTGELFF	TGCGCCAGCAGCCAAGACAGGTTGACAGCACTGGGGGGACCGGGAAACACCGGGGAGCTGTTTTTT
TRBV4-2	TRBJ2-7	TRBD2	NA	CASSRYFGTSRDTYEQYF	TGTGCCAGCAGCCGCTACTTCGGGACTAGCCGCGACACCTACGAGCAGTACTTC
TRBV10-2	TRBJ2-3	TRBD2	NA	CASSEGGAGGTQYF	TGCGCCAGCAGTGAGGGGGGGGCGGGAGGTACGCAGTATTTT
TRBV28	TRBJ1-4	NA	few	CASSLLAGANEKLFF	TGTGCCAGCAGTTTATTGGCAGGCGCTAATGAAAAACTGTTTTTT
TRBV19	TRBJ2-5	NA	NA	CASRDSNQETQYF	TGTGCCAGTAGGGACAGTAATCAAGAGACCCAGTACTTC